The 20 T cell receptor beta chains in this list originate from one sample, sequenced in a study of blood T cell repertoires in COVID-19. Only in-frame clones appear in the TCRdb table, and some are missing; sequencing was by immunoSEQ multiplex PCR. The data contain approximately 97,000 clones, approximately 84% of them seen just once; the ten biggest clones take up less than 10%. The sequenced sample was peripheral blood. The receptors were gathered from a man aged 40-49 years with active or convalescent COVID-19.

V is TRBV4-1 and J is TRBJ2-5; the match to TRBD2 covers 15 bases. Germline lookup yields CDR1 MGHRA and CDR2 YSYEKL. The CDR3 contains 17 residues. Losses at the gene ends were 4 bases for V and 3 bases for J; bases not matched to a gene: 6. CDR3 nucleotides: TGCGCCAGCAGCCGGACTAGCGGGGGGGCCCTGGAAGAGACCCAGTACTTC. It translates to CASSRTSGGALEETQYF.

This clone appeared a few times. The chain recombines TRBV7-2 with TRBJ2-4; 11 nucleotides align to TRBD2. CDR1 is SGHTA and CDR2 is FQGNSA in the germline V gene. J was trimmed by 6 bases and V by 3 bases; bases with no gene match: 4. The CDR3 length is 15 residues. CDR3 in amino acids: CASSLTSGERNIQYF. CDR3 DNA: TGTGCCAGCAGCTTGACTAGCGGGGAGAGAAACATTCAGTACTTC.

This clone was seen a handful of times. The CDR3 DNA reads as TGTGCCAGCGGAGCAGGGGGTGCGGATGAAAAACTGTTTTTT. Its protein is CASGAGGADEKLFF. V gene TRBV6-5 combines with J gene TRBJ1-4; TRBD1 matches at 7 bases. Germline V gene lookup returns CDR1 MNHEY and CDR2 SVGAGI. This CDR3 spans 14 amino acids. V dropped 8 bases and J dropped 6; count of bases not matched to a gene: 9.

The CDR3, as DNA: TGTGCCAGCAGCTTAGCGGCTCTTGACACCGGGGAGCTGTTTTTT. This translates into CASSLAALDTGELFF. The V gene is TRBV7-9, the J gene TRBJ2-2; D gene uncertain. With 0 bases removed from V and 3 bases from J, the gap between germline ends came to 8 bases. Germline CDR1 is SEHNR and CDR2 is FQNEAQ (reference sequence). The CDR3 loop spans 15 amino acids.

This clone was observed once. The gene calls are TRBV10-2 and TRBJ2-7, with TRBD1 identical over 10 bases. V lost 9 bases, J lost 0 bases, and 5 bases stayed unmatched. The CDR3 runs 14 residues. Germline V lookup: CDR1 WSHSY, CDR2 SAAADI. This CDR3 is CASTGQGISYEQYF. The CDR3, as DNA: TGCGCCAGTACGGGACAGGGGATCTCCTACGAGCAGTACTTC.

V gene TRBV7-7 combines with J gene TRBJ2-5; TRBD1 matches 7 bases. Germline CDR1 and CDR2: SSHAT and FNYEAQ (reference sequence). The CDR3 extends over 17 amino acids. V lost 2 bases to trimming and J lost 0 bases; unmatched junction nucleotides: 9. The CDR3 here is CASSLYTTGQNQETQYF. In DNA form, the CDR3 reads TGTGCCAGCAGCTTATACACCACGGGACAGAACCAAGAGACCCAGTACTTC.

The chain uses TRBV24-1 and TRBJ2-1, with D possibly TRBD2 on 6 matching bases. Germline V CDR1 and CDR2: KGHDR, SFDVKD. V was trimmed by 8 bases and J by 6 bases, leaving 10 bases between them. The CDR3 has 12 amino acids. Here the CDR3 DNA reads TGTGCCACCACCTCGGAGGGCAATGAGCAGTTCTTC. Residues: CATTSEGNEQFF.

J is TRBJ2-3 and V is TRBV5-4, with TRBD2 matching 16 bases. The ends lost 4 bases at V and 2 bases at J; junction bases unmatched: 7. The germline V gene encodes CDR1 SGHNT and CDR2 YYREEE (reference sequence). The CDR3 spans 18 residues. CDR3 residues: CASSLGTSGGAYTDTQYF. The CDR3 nucleotides read TGTGCCAGCAGCCTGGGGACTAGCGGGGGGGCATACACAGATACGCAGTATTTT. Complete variable domain (other parts from reference TRBV5-4 and TRBJ2-3): ETGVTQSPTHLIKTRGQQVTLRCSSQSGHNTVSWYQQALGQGPQFIFQYYREEENGRGNFPPRFSGLQFPNYSSELNVNALELDDSALYLCASSLGTSGGAYTDTQYFGPGTRLTVL.

As DNA, the CDR3 is TGTGCCAGCAGTTTATTCGCAGGGGGCGGTGAAAAACTGTTTTTT. Translating it yields CASSLFAGGGEKLFF. This chain uses TRBV27 with TRBJ1-4; TRBD1 matches at 8 bases. The CDR3 is made up of 15 amino acids. Per germline, CDR1 MNHEY and CDR2 SMNVEV (reference sequence). J was trimmed by 7 bases and V by 1 base; bases with no gene match: 5.

The chain couples TRBV3-1 (or the pseudogene TRBV3-2) to TRBJ2-1; 9 nucleotides align to TRBD2. V shed 3 bases and J 1 base; nucleotides not matched to a gene: 7. This CDR3 region has 17 residues. Germline-derived CDR1 and CDR2 are LGHDT and YNNKEL (reference sequence). This chain's CDR3 is CASSQASGTFSYNEQFF. CDR3 in DNA: TGTGCCAGCAGCCAGGCTAGCGGGACCTTTTCCTACAATGAGCAGTTCTTC.

J is TRBJ1-2 and V is TRBV5-4; a weak D match, TRBD1 (6 bases). The CDR3 covers 13 residues. V dropped 0 bases and J dropped 8 bases, with 11 bases sitting between them. Germline CDR1 is SGHNT and CDR2 is YYREEE (reference sequence). CDR3 sequence: CASSLEQGLGYTF. In nucleotides, the CDR3 is TGTGCCAGCAGCTTGGAACAGGGCTTGGGCTACACCTTC. Filled out from reference TRBV5-4 and TRBJ1-2, the complete variable domain reads ETGVTQSPTHLIKTRGQQVTLRCSSQSGHNTVSWYQQALGQGPQFIFQYYREEENGRGNFPPRFSGLQFPNYSSELNVNALELDDSALYLCASSLEQGLGYTFGSGTRLTVV.

The CDR3 region has the DNA TGTGCCAGCAGCTCCCCCGCAGCGGGGGCCCACAATGAGCAGTTCTTC. It encodes CASSSPAAGAHNEQFF. The rearrangement uses TRBV6-2 or TRBV6-3 and TRBJ2-1, with TRBD2 matching over 8 bases. The V gene end was trimmed by 6 bases and the J gene end by 5 bases; junction bases not matched to a gene: 12. The CDR3 length is 16 residues. The germline V gene has CDR1 MNHEY and CDR2 SVGEGT.

The CDR3 protein is CASSFRTGNGYTF. The CDR3 DNA reads as TGTGCCAGCAGCTTTAGGACAGGGAATGGCTACACCTTC. The chain joins TRBV5-6 to TRBJ1-2; 8 nucleotides match TRBD1. Germline V gene sequence: CDR1 SGHDT, CDR2 YYEEEE. Trimming at V came to 2 bases and at J to 6 bases, leaving 3 bases not matched to a gene. The CDR3 has 13 residues.

The CDR3 loop reads CASTPQQGAIISTEAFF. In DNA form, the CDR3 reads TGTGCCAGCACCCCGCAGCAGGGGGCAATAATTTCCACTGAAGCTTTCTTT. The rearrangement links TRBV2 to TRBJ1-1; TRBD1 agrees at 8 bases. Unmatched junction bases numbered 17, after V lost 7 bases and J lost 4 bases. In germline, CDR1 is SNHLY, CDR2 FYNNEI. The CDR3 is 17 residues long.

This clone appeared many times. DNA of the CDR3: TGTGCCAGCAGCTTAGTGGCGGGGGGGCCCACCGGGGAGCTGTTTTTT. Its protein product is CASSLVAGGPTGELFF. The chain links TRBV7-6 to TRBJ2-2; 9 bases line up with TRBD2. Germline loops: CDR1 SGHVS, CDR2 FNYEAQ. The CDR3 sequence is 16 residues long. J lost 4 bases, V lost 1 base, and 4 bases had no gene match.

This sequence joins TRBV10-3 and TRBJ2-7, with 9 bases fitting TRBD1. This CDR3 region has 13 residues. With V trimmed by 8 bases and J by 2 bases, 4 bases remained unmatched. Germline CDR1 and CDR2: ENHRY and SYGVKD. This CDR3 is CAIQGQGTYEQYF. DNA for the CDR3: TGTGCCATCCAGGGACAGGGAACCTACGAGCAGTACTTC.

The V gene is TRBV7-9, the J gene TRBJ2-1; the D is unclear. Looked up from germline, CDR1 is SEHNR and CDR2 is FQNEAQ (reference sequence). Trimming took 0 bases from V and 6 from J, leaving 6 bases between them. CDR3 length: 13 residues. The DNA of the CDR3 is TGTGCCAGCAGCTTAGCCCCTCCCAATGAGCAGTTCTTC. Protein sequence: CASSLAPPNEQFF.

This clone was counted a single time. This sequence joins TRBV29-1 and TRBJ2-5, with D possibly TRBD2 on 5 matching bases. Per the germline V gene, CDR1 is SQVTM and CDR2 is ANQGSEA. The ends were cut back, 2 bases at V and 6 bases at J, with 10 bases in the middle. CDR3 length equals 12 residues. CDR3 loop: CSVEIGEQTQYF. CDR3 nucleotides: TGCAGCGTTGAAATCGGGGAGCAGACCCAGTACTTC.

The rearrangement uses TRBV24-1 and TRBJ1-6, with D unclear. Trimming left V 4 bases short and J 8 bases short, with 11 bases between. Per germline, CDR1 KGHDR and CDR2 SFDVKD. This CDR3 spans 14 amino acids. The CDR3 loop reads CATSDRNIYSPLHF. CDR3 DNA: TGTGCCACCAGTGACCGCAACATTTATTCACCCCTCCACTTT.

This chain links TRBV3-1 (or the pseudogene TRBV3-2) with TRBJ2-2; the D gene is possibly TRBD2 (6 bases). Germline V CDR1 and CDR2: LGHDT, YNNKEL (reference sequence). V lost 4 bases, J lost 0 bases, and 6 bases lay in between. The CDR3 covers 14 residues. The CDR3 protein is CASSRGANTGELFF. In DNA, the CDR3 is TGTGCCAGCAGCCGGGGGGCGAACACCGGGGAGCTGTTTTTT.